Detailed here is one TCR beta chain. Its specificity is not known. The germline gives CDR1 SEHNR, CDR2 FQNEAQ (reference sequence). CDR3 length: 16 residues. The V end lost 0 bases, the J end lost 6 bases, and 15 bases lay between the germline ends. Donors were healthy Caucasian individuals from Russia aged roughly 6 to 95. PBMCs, at least 6.5 million per sample, were isolated. This sample is part of a study of blood T cells in healthy people across ages. Study observations and caveats: It was the long-lived donors that had more naive CD4+ cells and higher diversity than aged donors.

A second roughly 7 to 12 cycle PCR used barcoded and J-beta primers. Researchers report that a template-switch adaptor with 12 random nucleotides tagged each cDNA molecule. TCRdb re-called the 5' RACE reads with MiXCR, one entry per CDR3 protein. This table has about a million distinct CDR3 sequences, roughly 52% appearing once. The V and J genes are TRBV7-9 and TRBJ2-1, with a weak D call TRBD1 (6 bases). This TCR was recovered from a man younger than 40 in good health. The sample taken for sequencing was blood. In nucleotides, the CDR3 is TGTGCCAGCAGCTTAGCGCAGGGCAGGGGAAGCAATGAGCAGTTCTTC. Protein sequence: CASSLAQGRGSNEQFF.